The TCR beta chain described here comes from a study of blood T cell repertoires in COVID-19. Overall study context: Both acute and convalescent COVID-19 samples were obtained from the United States, Italy and Spain. The cDNA or gDNA used as material had been derived from T cells, B-cell-depleted T cells, or PBMCs.

Per the original data handling: Amplification with reference gene primers provided the estimates of nucleated cell counts. Some clones are missing from TCRdb's copy, which holds only in-frame ones; the method was immunoSEQ multiplex PCR. V and J calls and clone size are given by that table; D and trimming were obtained from the DNA. The sample carries 51,000 or so clones, roughly four fifths recorded once. During active infection, Seattle patients enrolled and were then monitored through disease. V was pared by 7 bases and J by 4 bases, with 6 bases of the junction left unmatched. CDR1 is SQVTM and CDR2 is ANQGSEA in the germline V gene. This CDR3 has 12 amino acids.

The sample was peripheral blood. This sequence joins TRBV29-1 and TRBJ1-1; 7 nucleotides agree with TRBD1. The receptor was derived from a woman aged 80 or over with COVID-19, enrolled during active disease. The CDR3, as DNA: TGCAGCGGATCAGGGGGAAGCACTGAAGCTTTCTTT. Residues: CSGSGGSTEAFF.